The rows below give T cell receptor beta chains drawn from one sample of a study of blood T cells in healthy people across ages. TCRdb reprocessed the 5' RACE reads via MiXCR and lists one record per CDR3 protein. This table holds about 700,000 distinct CDR3 sequences, about 34% found once. Sequencing was performed on blood. The receptor source for this set is a woman of 80 years or more in good health. The CDR3 runs from the conserved cysteine through the conserved F or W. The D gene is left open where the match is weak. Clone sizes are given selectively: once, few, many, or a class where the clone is expanded.

J gene: TRBJ2-1; clone size: few; D gene: NA; V gene: TRBV7-3; CDR3 DNA: TGTGCCAGCAGCTTACAGGACTCCCTTGGCAATGAGCAGTTCTTC; CDR3 protein: CASSLQDSLGNEQFF
J gene: TRBJ1-3; clone size: NA; D gene: NA; V gene: TRBV11-1; CDR3 DNA: TGTGCCAGCAGCCATACCTGGGACTCTGGAAACACCATATATTTT; CDR3 protein: CASSHTWDSGNTIYF
J gene: TRBJ2-2; clone size: NA; D gene: TRBD1; V gene: TRBV7-2; CDR3 DNA: TGTGCCAGCAGCTTAGACTCGACAGGGCTGAACACCGGGGAGCTGTTTTTT; CDR3 protein: CASSLDSTGLNTGELFF
J gene: TRBJ1-2; clone size: many; D gene: NA; V gene: TRBV29-1; CDR3 DNA: TGCAGCTCGGGCGATGGGGGGGCCTATGGCTACACCTTC; CDR3 protein: CSSGDGGAYGYTF
J gene: TRBJ2-7; clone size: NA; D gene: TRBD1; V gene: TRBV5-1; CDR3 DNA: TGCGCCAGCAGCATCCCCGGGACAGGGCTCAATGAGCGGTACTTC; CDR3 protein: CASSIPGTGLNERYF
J gene: TRBJ2-3; clone size: many; D gene: TRBD1; V gene: TRBV10-3; CDR3 DNA: TGTGCCATCAGCAAGACAGGGGAGGCCGATACGCAGTATTTT; CDR3 protein: CAISKTGEADTQYF
J gene: TRBJ2-3; clone size: NA; D gene: TRBD2; V gene: TRBV5-4; CDR3 DNA: TGTGCCAGCAGTCAAGCGGGGGGGCGGGATACGCAGTATTTT; CDR3 protein: CASSQAGGRDTQYF
J gene: TRBJ2-3; clone size: NA; D gene: NA; V gene: TRBV5-1; CDR3 DNA: TGCGCCAGCAGCGTGGGCAGGGTTACAGATACGCAGTATTTT; CDR3 protein: CASSVGRVTDTQYF
J gene: TRBJ1-6; clone size: few; D gene: TRBD1; V gene: TRBV30; CDR3 DNA: TGTGCCGGCGTACAGGGGCGGAATTCACCCCTCCACTTT; CDR3 protein: CAGVQGRNSPLHF
J gene: TRBJ1-4; clone size: NA; D gene: TRBD1; V gene: TRBV28; CDR3 DNA: TGTGCCAGCAGTTTCATACAGGGGAGAGAAAAACTGTTTTTT; CDR3 protein: CASSFIQGREKLFF
J gene: TRBJ1-4; clone size: NA; D gene: TRBD1; V gene: TRBV7-2; CDR3 DNA: TGTGTCAGCAGACAGGGCCCTACGAAGGATGAAAAACTGTTTTTT; CDR3 protein: CVSRQGPTKDEKLFF
J gene: TRBJ1-6; clone size: few; D gene: TRBD1; V gene: TRBV3-1; CDR3 DNA: TGTGCCAGCAGCGCTCGGACAGGGGTTGGTTCACCCCTCCACTTT; CDR3 protein: CASSARTGVGSPLHF
J gene: TRBJ2-3; clone size: NA; D gene: TRBD2; V gene: TRBV5-1; CDR3 DNA: TGCGCCAGCAGCTCGGGGGGGTCTAGCACAGATATGCAGTATTTT; CDR3 protein: CASSSGGSSTDMQYF
J gene: TRBJ2-1; clone size: many; D gene: NA; V gene: TRBV5-1; CDR3 DNA: TGCGCCAGCAGTCGCGACGGGAATGAGCAGTTCTTC; CDR3 protein: CASSRDGNEQFF
J gene: TRBJ2-7; clone size: many; D gene: TRBD2; V gene: TRBV20-1; CDR3 DNA: TGCAGTGTCGTTAGCGGGGGCACAGCATTGAGCTCCTACGAGCAGTACTTC; CDR3 protein: CSVVSGGTALSSYEQYF
J gene: TRBJ1-1; clone size: NA; D gene: NA; V gene: TRBV5-1; CDR3 DNA: TGCGCCAGCACGGAGCGCAGGGGTGGGAACACTGAAGCTTTCTTT; CDR3 protein: CASTERRGGNTEAFF